This T cell receptor (beta chain) is drawn from a study of cytomegalovirus exposure and HLA in healthy donors. The PCR contained 60 Vbeta and 13 Jbeta primers. Data came from immunoSEQ multiplex PCR; TCRdb stores just in-frame clones and leaves some out. The sample has 60,000 to 75,000 clones; around 78% are singletons. Study results and limitations: TCR beta V segments were, for the most part, productive about 87% or about 30% of the time in an earlier analysis.

This clone was recorded only once. The antigen is undetermined. This TCR derives from a man aged 18 to 29 in good health and CMV-seropositive. The sequenced material came from PBMCs.

CDR3 in amino acids: CAWTGGGTQYF. Written as DNA, the CDR3 is TGTGCCTGGACTGGGGGGGGTACGCAGTATTTT. The V gene is TRBV30, the J gene TRBJ2-3, with 7 nucleotides matching TRBD2. J lost 8 bases, V lost 4 bases, and 3 bases had no gene match. Germline CDR1 and CDR2: GTSNPN and SVGIG (reference sequence). The CDR3 covers 11 residues. Together with reference TRBV30 and TRBJ2-3, the CDR3 gives the full variable domain: SQTIHQWPATLVQPVGSPLSLECTVEGTSNPNLYWYRQAAGRGLQLLFYSVGIGQISSEVPQNLSASRPQDRQFILSSKKLLLSDSGFYLCAWTGGGTQYFGPGTRLTVL.